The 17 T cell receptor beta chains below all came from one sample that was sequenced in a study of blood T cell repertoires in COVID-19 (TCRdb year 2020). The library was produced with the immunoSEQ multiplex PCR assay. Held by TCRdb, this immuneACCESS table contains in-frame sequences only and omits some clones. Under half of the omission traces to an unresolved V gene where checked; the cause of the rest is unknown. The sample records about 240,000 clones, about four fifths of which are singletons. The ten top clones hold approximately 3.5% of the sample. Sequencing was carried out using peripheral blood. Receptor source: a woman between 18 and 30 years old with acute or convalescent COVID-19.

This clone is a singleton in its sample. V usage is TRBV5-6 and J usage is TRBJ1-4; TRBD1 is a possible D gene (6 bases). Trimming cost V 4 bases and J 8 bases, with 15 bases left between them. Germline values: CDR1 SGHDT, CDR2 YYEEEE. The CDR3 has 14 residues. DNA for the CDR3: TGTGCCAGCAGCCGGGGACACCTACCAGAAAAACTGTTTTTT. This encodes CASSRGHLPEKLFF. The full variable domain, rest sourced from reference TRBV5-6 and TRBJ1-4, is DAGVTQSPTHLIKTRGQQVTLRCSPKSGHDTVSWYQQALGQGPQFIFQYYEEEERQRGNFPDRFSGHQFPNYSSELNVNALLLGDSALYLCASSRGHLPEKLFFGSGTQLSVL.

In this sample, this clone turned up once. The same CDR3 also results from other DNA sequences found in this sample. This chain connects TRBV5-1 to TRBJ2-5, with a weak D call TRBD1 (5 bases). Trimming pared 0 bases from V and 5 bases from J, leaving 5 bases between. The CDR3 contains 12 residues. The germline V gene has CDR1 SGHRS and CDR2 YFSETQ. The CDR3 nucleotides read TGCGCCAGCAGCTTGGACAGGGAGACCCAGTACTTC. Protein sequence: CASSLDRETQYF.

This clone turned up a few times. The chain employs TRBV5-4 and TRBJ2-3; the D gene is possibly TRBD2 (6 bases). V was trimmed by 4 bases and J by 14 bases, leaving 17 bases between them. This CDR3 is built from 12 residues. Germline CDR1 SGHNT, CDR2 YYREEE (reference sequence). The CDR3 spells CASSRETGLGYF. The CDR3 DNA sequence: TGTGCCAGCAGCCGGGAGACGGGACTTGGGTATTTT.

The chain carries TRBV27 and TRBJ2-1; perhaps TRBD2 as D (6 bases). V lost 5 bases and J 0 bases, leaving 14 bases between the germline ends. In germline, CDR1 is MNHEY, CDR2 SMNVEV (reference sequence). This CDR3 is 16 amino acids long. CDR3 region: CASSPSSDHSYNEQFF. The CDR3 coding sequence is TGTGCCAGCAGTCCCTCTAGCGACCACTCCTACAATGAGCAGTTCTTC.

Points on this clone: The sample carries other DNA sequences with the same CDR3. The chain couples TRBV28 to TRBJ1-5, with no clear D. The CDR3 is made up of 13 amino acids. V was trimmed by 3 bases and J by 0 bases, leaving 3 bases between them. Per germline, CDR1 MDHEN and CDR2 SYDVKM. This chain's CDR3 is CASSFSSNQPQHF. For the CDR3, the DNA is TGTGCCAGCAGTTTCTCTAGCAATCAGCCCCAGCATTTT.

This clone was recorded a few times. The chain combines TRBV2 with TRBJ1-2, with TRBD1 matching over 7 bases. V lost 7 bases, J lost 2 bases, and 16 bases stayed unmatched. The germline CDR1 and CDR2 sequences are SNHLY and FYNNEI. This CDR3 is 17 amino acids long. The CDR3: CASTQRQGRFVNYGYTF. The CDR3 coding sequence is TGTGCCAGCACTCAAAGACAGGGAAGATTCGTAAACTATGGCTACACCTTC.

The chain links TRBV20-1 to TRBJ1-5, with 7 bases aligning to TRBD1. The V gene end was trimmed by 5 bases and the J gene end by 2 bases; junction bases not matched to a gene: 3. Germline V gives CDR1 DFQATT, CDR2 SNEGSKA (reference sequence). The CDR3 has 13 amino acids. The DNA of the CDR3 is TGCAGTGCTCGTGACAGGGGCAATCAGCCCCAGCATTTT. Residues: CSARDRGNQPQHF.

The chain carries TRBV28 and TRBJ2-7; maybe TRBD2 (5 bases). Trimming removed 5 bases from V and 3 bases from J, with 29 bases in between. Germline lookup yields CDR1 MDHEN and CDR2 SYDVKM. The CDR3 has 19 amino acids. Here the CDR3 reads CASSPQRSFLRAVVYEQYF. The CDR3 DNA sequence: TGTGCCAGCAGTCCACAAAGGAGCTTTCTGCGGGCCGTAGTCTACGAGCAGTACTTC. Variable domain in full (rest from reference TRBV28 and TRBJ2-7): DVKVTQSSRYLVKRTGEKVFLECVQDMDHENMFWYRQDPGLGLRLIYFSYDVKMKEKGDIPEGYSVSREKKERFSLILESASTNQTSMYLCASSPQRSFLRAVVYEQYFGPGTRLTVT.

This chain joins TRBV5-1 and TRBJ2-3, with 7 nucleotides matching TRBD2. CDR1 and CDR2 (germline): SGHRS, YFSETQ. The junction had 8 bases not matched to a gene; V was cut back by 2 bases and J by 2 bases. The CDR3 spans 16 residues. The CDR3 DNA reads TGCGCCAGCAGCTTATTAGCGGGTACTTCCACAGATACGCAGTATTTT. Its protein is CASSLLAGTSTDTQYF.

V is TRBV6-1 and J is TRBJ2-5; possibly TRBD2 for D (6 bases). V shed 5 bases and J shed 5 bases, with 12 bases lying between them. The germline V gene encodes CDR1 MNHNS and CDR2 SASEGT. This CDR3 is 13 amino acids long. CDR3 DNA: TGTGCCAGCAGTAATACGGGAGTTGAGACCCAGTACTTC. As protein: CASSNTGVETQYF.

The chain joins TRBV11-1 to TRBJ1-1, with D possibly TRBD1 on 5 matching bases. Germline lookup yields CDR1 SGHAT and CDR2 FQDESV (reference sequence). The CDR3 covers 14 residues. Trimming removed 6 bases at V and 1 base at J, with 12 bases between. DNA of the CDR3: TGTGCCAGCAGGTTATCCGGGGGGAACACTGAAGCTTTCTTT. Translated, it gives CASRLSGGNTEAFF.

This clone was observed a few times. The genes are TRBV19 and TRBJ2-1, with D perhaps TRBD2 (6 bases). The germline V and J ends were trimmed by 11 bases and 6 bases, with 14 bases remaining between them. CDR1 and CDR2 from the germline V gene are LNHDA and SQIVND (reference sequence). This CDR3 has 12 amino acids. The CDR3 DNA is TGTGCCGCTGGGGGTAGCGGCAATGAGCAGTTCTTC. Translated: CAAGGSGNEQFF.

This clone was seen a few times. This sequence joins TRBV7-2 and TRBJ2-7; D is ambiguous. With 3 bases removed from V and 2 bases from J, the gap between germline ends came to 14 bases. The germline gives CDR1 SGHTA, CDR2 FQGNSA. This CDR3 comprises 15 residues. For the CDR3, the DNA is TGTGCCAGCAGCTTCAACAGTAACCGTCCCTACGAGCAGTACTTC. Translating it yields CASSFNSNRPYEQYF.

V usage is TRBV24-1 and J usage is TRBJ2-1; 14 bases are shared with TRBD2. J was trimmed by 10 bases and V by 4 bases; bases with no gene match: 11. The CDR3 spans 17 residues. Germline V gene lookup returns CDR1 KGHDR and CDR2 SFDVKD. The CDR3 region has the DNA TGTGCCACCAGTGACTCAAAAAGACTAGCGGGAGGGAGGGAGCAGTTCTTC. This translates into CATSDSKRLAGGREQFF.

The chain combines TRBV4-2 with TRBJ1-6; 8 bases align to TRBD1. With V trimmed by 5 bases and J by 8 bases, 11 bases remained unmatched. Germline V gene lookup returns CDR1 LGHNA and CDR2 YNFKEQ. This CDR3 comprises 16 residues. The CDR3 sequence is CASSSRQGILDSPLHF. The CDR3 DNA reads TGTGCCAGCAGCTCACGACAGGGGATATTGGATTCACCCCTCCACTTT.

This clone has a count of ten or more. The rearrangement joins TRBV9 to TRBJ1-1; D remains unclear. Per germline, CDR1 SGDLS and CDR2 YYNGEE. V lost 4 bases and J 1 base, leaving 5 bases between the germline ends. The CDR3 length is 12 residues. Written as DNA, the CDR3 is TGTGCCAGCAGCCCGGGGAACACTGAAGCTTTCTTT. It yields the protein CASSPGNTEAFF.

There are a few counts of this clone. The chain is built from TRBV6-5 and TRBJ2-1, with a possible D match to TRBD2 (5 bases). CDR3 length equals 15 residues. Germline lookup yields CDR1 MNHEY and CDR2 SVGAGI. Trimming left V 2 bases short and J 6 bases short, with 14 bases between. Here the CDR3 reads CASSYEAGSRNEQFF. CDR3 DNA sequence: TGTGCCAGCAGTTACGAGGCGGGCTCACGCAATGAGCAGTTCTTC.